The 29 T cell receptor beta chains listed next were all sequenced from one sample in a study of response to subunit inactivated influenza vaccine. TCRdb recomputed calls from the RT-PCR reads with MiXCR, one row per CDR3 protein. Of 500,000 to 600,000 distinct CDR3 sequences detected, around 11% appear once; the ten largest clones hold roughly 10%. The sequencing here drew on PBMCs from blood, taken on the day of vaccination. The receptor source for this set is a man aged 45 to 65 who received an inactivated influenza vaccine.

This clonotype showed up many times. This chain uses TRBV6-5 with TRBJ2-7; weak D call: TRBD2 (6 bases). This CDR3 spans 12 amino acids. CDR1 and CDR2 (germline): MNHEY, SVGAGI. V gave up 6 bases and J gave up 4 bases, with 10 bases separating them. Here the CDR3 reads CASSWDFYEQYF. The CDR3 DNA reads TGTGCCAGCAGCTGGGACTTTTACGAGCAGTACTTC.

This clonotype has more than one count but fewer than ten. This chain joins TRBV12-3 or TRBV12-4 and TRBJ2-7, with D perhaps TRBD1 or TRBD2 (5 bases each). Trimming stripped 3 bases from V and 6 bases from J, with 18 bases between. The length of the CDR3 is 15 residues. The CDR3 loop reads CASSLRPWGSGEQYF. The CDR3 bases are TGTGCCAGCAGTTTGCGCCCTTGGGGGAGTGGCGAGCAGTACTTC.

The chain is built from TRBV20-1 and TRBJ2-1, with 8 bases aligning to TRBD1. Germline V gene sequence: CDR1 DFQATT, CDR2 SNEGSKA (reference sequence). After removal of 3 bases from V and 1 base from J, the junction contained 8 bases not matched to a gene. The CDR3 contains 16 residues. The DNA for the CDR3 is TGCAGTGCTAGGGGGACCGGGACAGGATCCTACAATGAGCAGTTCTTC. It specifies CSARGTGTGSYNEQFF.

The J gene is TRBJ1-2, the V gene TRBV5-1; D remains ambiguous. The CDR3 has 12 residues. CDR1 is SGHRS and CDR2 is YFSETQ in the germline V gene. V was cut by 3 bases and J by 8 bases, with 11 bases left in between. DNA for the CDR3: TGCGCCAGCAGCTCGAAAGCCTGGGGCTACACCTTC. Translation gives CASSSKAWGYTF.

This chain joins TRBV7-2 and TRBJ2-1; 7 positions agree with TRBD1. This CDR3 comprises 16 residues. The trim removed 1 base at V and 2 bases at J, leaving 5 bases unmatched. CDR1 SGHTA and CDR2 FQGNSA come from the germline V gene. The CDR3 coding sequence is TGTGCCAGCAGCTTAGTTACAGGGGATCCCTACAATGAGCAGTTCTTC. Encoded protein: CASSLVTGDPYNEQFF.

This clonotype was seen a few times. The V call is TRBV5-1, the J call TRBJ1-4; 12 bases match TRBD1. Germline CDR1 and CDR2: SGHRS and YFSETQ. The CDR3 spans 18 residues. With 1 base clipped from V and 9 bases from J, the junction kept 13 bases outside the gene matches. CDR3 nucleotides: TGCGCCAGCAGCTTGAGAGCCGGGACAGGGGGCGAGAGTCAAAAACTGTTTTTT. Translation gives CASSLRAGTGGESQKLFF.

The table lists this clonotype with a few counts. The chain joins TRBV12-3 or TRBV12-4 to TRBJ2-3; 8 nucleotides agree with TRBD2. The length of the CDR3 is 17 residues. V gave up 1 base and J gave up 2 bases; unmatched junction bases: 8. The DNA for the CDR3 is TGTGCCAGCAGTTTAGTAAGGCTAGCGGGTAACACAGATACGCAGTATTTT. This codes for CASSLVRLAGNTDTQYF.

This clonotype has a handful of counts. The chain recombines TRBV27 with TRBJ2-1; 8 nucleotides align to TRBD2. Trimming removed 7 bases from V and 6 bases from J; junction bases left unmatched: 5. From germline, CDR1 is MNHEY and CDR2 SMNVEV (reference sequence). The CDR3 spans 13 residues. The CDR3 DNA reads as TGTGCCAGCACCCGGACTAGCTCCAATGAGCAGTTCTTC. It codes for CASTRTSSNEQFF.

At least ten counts were recorded for this clonotype. The V gene is TRBV2, the J gene TRBJ2-3; 11 bases agree with TRBD2. Germline V gives CDR1 SNHLY, CDR2 FYNNEI. Losses at the gene ends were 1 base for V and 5 bases for J; bases not matched to a gene: 8. The CDR3 runs 17 residues. The chain's CDR3 is CASSEGLAGGGIDTQYF. As DNA, the CDR3 is TGTGCCAGCAGTGAAGGGCTAGCGGGGGGAGGTATAGATACGCAGTATTTT.

This clonotype has only a few counts. V usage is TRBV7-2 and J usage is TRBJ2-1, with D unresolved. Trimming left V 8 bases short and J 5 bases short, with 7 bases between. CDR3 length: 11 amino acids. Germline V lookup: CDR1 SGHTA, CDR2 FQGNSA. CDR3 nucleotide sequence: TGTGCCAGCGTGATGGACAATGAGCAGTTCTTC. This gives the protein CASVMDNEQFF.

This clonotype was counted between two and nine times. The chain links TRBV7-2 to TRBJ2-7; possibly TRBD2 for D (6 bases). The V end lost 3 bases, the J end lost 6 bases, and 12 bases lay between the germline ends. The length of the CDR3 is 13 residues. Germline V gives CDR1 SGHTA, CDR2 FQGNSA. CDR3 residues: CASSFKMGGEQYF. The CDR3 region has the DNA TGTGCCAGCAGCTTTAAAATGGGAGGCGAGCAGTACTTC.

The rearrangement uses TRBV4-2 and TRBJ1-1, with D unresolved. Trimming left V 4 bases short and J 2 bases short, with 11 bases between. Germline V lookup: CDR1 LGHNA, CDR2 YNFKEQ. The CDR3 is 14 amino acids. The DNA for the CDR3 is TGTGCCAGCAGCCGAGACCCAATTAACACTGAAGCTTTCTTT. Amino acids: CASSRDPINTEAFF.

In this sample, this clonotype turned up a few times. The rearrangement joins TRBV7-9 to TRBJ2-3; TRBD1 matches at 12 bases. Unmatched junction bases numbered 2, after V lost 3 bases and J lost 4 bases. The CDR3 covers 15 residues. CDR1 and CDR2 (germline): SEHNR, FQNEAQ (reference sequence). The CDR3 reads CASSFGTGGSDTQYF. CDR3 bases: TGTGCCAGCAGCTTTGGGACAGGGGGCTCAGATACGCAGTATTTT.

This clonotype was counted between two and nine times. The chain combines TRBV6-5 with TRBJ2-7, with 8 positions matching TRBD1. The germline CDR1 and CDR2 sequences are MNHEY and SVGAGI. With V trimmed by 10 bases and J by 2 bases, 4 bases remained unmatched. The CDR3 spans 12 residues. In DNA, the CDR3 is TGTGCCACAGGACAGGGACCCTACGAGCAGTACTTC. This gives the protein CATGQGPYEQYF.

This clonotype was counted a few times. The chain combines TRBV5-6 with TRBJ2-4; 7 positions agree with TRBD1. Germline-derived CDR1 and CDR2 are SGHDT and YYEEEE. The V segment lost 1 base and the J segment 0 bases; nucleotides outside the gene matches: 4. This CDR3 comprises 16 residues. The CDR3 region is CASSLLGTAAKNIQYF. The CDR3 DNA reads TGTGCCAGCAGCTTGTTAGGGACAGCAGCCAAAAACATTCAGTACTTC.

The V call is TRBV29-1, the J call TRBJ2-7, with 9 bases fitting TRBD1. Germline loops: CDR1 SQVTM, CDR2 ANQGSEA. CDR3 size: 13 residues. V dropped 5 bases and J dropped 5; count of bases not matched to a gene: 7. The CDR3, as DNA: TGCAGCGTTCCACAGGGGGCTCGGGACGAGCAGTACTTC. Its translation is CSVPQGARDEQYF.

This clonotype was counted between two and nine times. V and J are TRBV10-3 and TRBJ2-2; D is unresolved. The germline V gene has CDR1 ENHRY and CDR2 SYGVKD. This CDR3 has 15 amino acids. Trimming took off 4 bases at V and 1 base at J, with 10 bases between the two ends. The CDR3 DNA follows: TGTGCCATCAGTGCTCTCCCTTTGAACACCGGGGAGCTGTTTTTT. It specifies CAISALPLNTGELFF.

The chain has TRBV4-1 and TRBJ1-4; the match to TRBD1 covers 7 bases. CDR1 is MGHRA, CDR2 YSYEKL, per germline. The CDR3 runs 14 residues. V shed 0 bases, J shed 10 bases, and the junction held 5 bases outside the gene matches. In DNA form, the CDR3 reads TGCGCCAGCAGCCAAGACGGCAGGGGGGCAAAACTGTTTTTT. Its protein product is CASSQDGRGAKLFF.

This clonotype was seen a few times. J is TRBJ2-1 and V is TRBV5-6, with D possibly matching TRBD2 (5 bases). The CDR3 spans 16 residues. Trimming left V 3 bases short and J 0 bases short, with 13 bases between. The V gene's germline CDR1 is SGHDT and CDR2 YYEEEE. The CDR3 DNA sequence: TGTGCCAGCAGCTGGTATTGGGAGCGCTCCTACAATGAGCAGTTCTTC. Its protein product is CASSWYWERSYNEQFF.

J is TRBJ2-3 and V is TRBV12-3 or TRBV12-4, with a tentative D call TRBD2 (7 bases). V was shortened by 5 bases and J by 2 bases, with 20 bases between the two germline ends. This CDR3 is built from 17 residues. The CDR3 coding sequence is TGTGCCAGCAGTGAATCCTATCGGGGGGCAAACACAGATACGCAGTATTTT. Translation: CASSESYRGANTDTQYF.

The chain links TRBV19 to TRBJ1-1, with D unclear. Germline values: CDR1 LNHDA, CDR2 SQIVND (reference sequence). V dropped 1 base and J dropped 0 bases, with 6 bases sitting between them. The CDR3 is 14 amino acids. CDR3 sequence reads: CASSIAGLNTEAFF. The CDR3 DNA sequence: TGTGCCAGTAGTATAGCGGGGTTGAACACTGAAGCTTTCTTT.

J is TRBJ2-5 and V is TRBV7-8; D call uncertain. CDR1 and CDR2 (germline): SGHVS, FQNEAQ. This CDR3 has 13 residues. The V end was cut by 6 bases, the J end by 4 bases, with 12 bases between. CDR3 amino acids: CASRVQNRETQYF. CDR3 in DNA: TGTGCCAGCAGGGTACAGAACCGAGAGACCCAGTACTTC.

In this sample, this clonotype turned up many times. The V and J genes are TRBV7-9 and TRBJ2-4; tentative D call: TRBD1 (6 bases). Germline CDR1 SEHNR, CDR2 FQNEAQ (reference sequence). Trimming left V 4 bases short and J 6 bases short, with 19 bases between. There are 16 residues in the CDR3. The CDR3 region is CASSSRTDITGNIQYF. In nucleotides, the CDR3 is TGTGCCAGCAGCTCGCGGACAGACATAACGGGAAACATTCAGTACTTC.

The sample holds many counts of this clonotype. The chain joins TRBV5-1 to TRBJ2-5; 7 bases are a match to TRBD1. This CDR3 is built from 16 residues. The ends lost 4 bases at V and 1 base at J; junction bases unmatched: 10. Germline loops: CDR1 SGHRS, CDR2 YFSETQ. The CDR3 sequence: CASSRGVRQGQETQYF. The DNA of the CDR3 is TGCGCCAGCAGCCGTGGAGTCAGACAGGGCCAAGAGACCCAGTACTTC.

CDR3 coding DNA: TGTGCCAGCAGCAAACCAGGGACTAGCGGACACTACAATGAGCAGTTCTTC. This gives the protein CASSKPGTSGHYNEQFF. This chain links TRBV3-1 with TRBJ2-1; 11 positions agree with TRBD2. This CDR3 spans 17 amino acids. Germline values: CDR1 LGHDT, CDR2 YNNKEL (reference sequence). V shed 5 bases and J 3 bases; nucleotides not matched to a gene: 9.

The CDR3 DNA reads TGTGCCAGCGGTGGGACAGGGATAAGAGGCGAGCAGTACTTC. It specifies CASGGTGIRGEQYF. This rearrangement joins TRBV27 to TRBJ2-7; 9 nucleotides align to TRBD1. This CDR3 comprises 14 residues. Germline values: CDR1 MNHEY, CDR2 SMNVEV (reference sequence). V lost 8 bases, J lost 6 bases, and 11 bases stayed unmatched.

Only a few counts were recorded for this clonotype. This chain uses TRBV12-3 or TRBV12-4 with TRBJ2-5; D may be TRBD2 (5 bases). V was cut by 9 bases and J by 5 bases, with 7 bases left in between. The CDR3 contains 10 residues. The DNA of the CDR3 is TGTGCCAGTGGAGGCGAGACCCAGTACTTC. Translated, it gives CASGGETQYF.

This clonotype was counted only a few times. This chain joins TRBV27 and TRBJ2-7; TRBD1 matches 9 bases. Germline V lookup: CDR1 MNHEY, CDR2 SMNVEV (reference sequence). Trimming cost V 5 bases and J 0 bases; bases outside gene matches: 11. CDR3 length equals 17 residues. CDR3 sequence (DNA): TGTGCCAGCAGTCTATTAGCCGGGACAGGGCTCTCCTACGAGCAGTACTTC. It translates to CASSLLAGTGLSYEQYF.

This clonotype was seen repeatedly, ten times or more. V gene TRBV15 combines with J gene TRBJ1-1; D is unclear. Between the trimmed V and J ends, which lost 6 bases and 1 base, there was a span of 15 bases. Looked up from germline, CDR1 is LNHNV and CDR2 is YYDKDF (reference sequence). The CDR3 is 15 amino acids. In DNA form, the CDR3 reads TGTGCCACCAGGTCCCCTCCGGTAGAGAACACTGAAGCTTTCTTT. It codes for CATRSPPVENTEAFF.